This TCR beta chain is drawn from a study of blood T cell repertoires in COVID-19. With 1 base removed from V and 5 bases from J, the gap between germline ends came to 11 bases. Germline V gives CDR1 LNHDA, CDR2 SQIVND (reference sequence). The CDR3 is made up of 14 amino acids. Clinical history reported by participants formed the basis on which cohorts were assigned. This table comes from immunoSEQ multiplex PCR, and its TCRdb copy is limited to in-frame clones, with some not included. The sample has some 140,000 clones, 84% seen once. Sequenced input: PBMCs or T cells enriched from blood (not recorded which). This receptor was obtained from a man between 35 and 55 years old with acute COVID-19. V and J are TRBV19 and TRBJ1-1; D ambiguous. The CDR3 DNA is TGTGCCAGTAGTATAGGACAACCTGGTACTGAAGCTTTCTTT. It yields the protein CASSIGQPGTEAFF. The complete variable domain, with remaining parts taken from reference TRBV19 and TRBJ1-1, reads DGGITQSPKYLFRKEGQNVTLSCEQNLNHDAMYWYRQDPGQGLRLIYYSQIVNDFQKGDIAEGYSVSREKKESFPLTVTSAQKNPTAFYLCASSIGQPGTEAFFGQGTRLTVV.